This TCR beta chain was obtained from a study of shared T cell receptors in the human thymus. Germline CDR1 MNHNY, CDR2 SVGAGI (reference sequence). The CDR3 contains 16 residues. V was trimmed by 3 bases and J by 0 bases, leaving 12 bases between them. Method: immunoSEQ multiplex PCR; TCRdb's copy keeps in-frame clones and lacks some. The sample consists of 700,000 or so clones, approximately 85% of them appearing once. The same sample was also studied in work on human thymus T cells.

This clonotype was sampled from a girl in the first two years of life with a congenital heart defect. The chain employs TRBV6-6 and TRBJ1-5; D call uncertain. Sequenced input: thymocytes. The CDR3: CASSYHPRYSNQPQHF. CDR3 DNA: TGTGCCAGCAGTTATCACCCGAGATATAGCAATCAGCCCCAGCATTTT.